This T cell receptor beta chain originates from a study of cytomegalovirus exposure and HLA in healthy donors. General study findings and limits: TCR beta chains numbering some 160 were designated cytomegalovirus-associated. As confirmed in vitro, a few CMV-associated chains were specific for CMV antigens.

V was clipped by 10 bases and J by 2 bases, with 17 bases between them. The germline gives CDR1 SNHLY, CDR2 FYNNEI. The CDR3 spans 14 residues. Concerning this clone itself: What it recognizes is unknown.

Some clones are missing from TCRdb's copy, which holds only in-frame ones; the method was immunoSEQ multiplex PCR. The repertoire holds tens of thousands of clones, 85% to 95% seen once, with about 1.6% in the top ten. This TCR was recovered from a man between 18 and 29 years old in good health and CMV-seropositive. The chain couples TRBV2 to TRBJ1-2; D is undetermined. Sequencing was carried out using PBMCs. For the CDR3, the DNA is TGTGCCATCCCAGACCAGGATATGAACTATGGCTACACCTTC. The encoded protein is CAIPDQDMNYGYTF.